The present entry profiles one T cell receptor beta chain with its context. What it binds is not known. In germline, CDR1 is SQVTM, CDR2 ANQGSEA. This CDR3 has 11 amino acids. The libraries of TRB cDNA were prepared using 5' RACE with UMI labels. With the 5' RACE reads reprocessed, TCRdb shows one record per CDR3 protein and no DNA. This specimen shows around 88,000 distinct CDR3 sequences; the ten leading clones hold approximately 1.1%. This sample is drawn from a study of CXCR3-negative and CXCR3-positive naive CD8 T cells. For the study at large: Across all libraries, TRB reads numbered approximately 150 million, with about 1.5 +/- 0.3 million in each library. Study conclusions and caveats: Each naive subset displayed comparably high diversity, whereas memory CD8+ cells displayed much lower diversity. Naive CXCR3-negative and CXCR3-positive cells had similar TRBV-TRBJ usage; memory differed. Naive CXCR3-positive cells had TRB CDR3s more hydrophobic than those of CXCR3-negative naive cells.

Every CD8+ T cell subset underwent triplicate sorting at around 280,000 cells apiece. Material: naive CXCR3+ CD8+ T cells from blood. Subset reported: CD45RO-CCR7+CD27+CD95- naive CD8+ T cells expressing CXCR3 (TNR3+). This receptor was obtained from a human donor in good health. Some clones in this sample may be carry-over from other donors' samples. The chain links TRBV29-1 to TRBJ2-2. The chain's CDR3 is CSVQIAGELFF.